This TCR beta chain was sequenced for a study of cytomegalovirus exposure and HLA in healthy donors (dated by TCRdb to the late 2010s). About the study as a whole: An earlier analysis of fewer than 750 of the donors reported under 300 Gb of sequence data and some 110 million unique TCR beta sequences obtained from approximately 180 million T cells. An early release that covered about 600 HLA-typed donors contained 250 to 350 gigabases of sequencing data and tens of millions of unique TCR sequences. The genetic ancestry cluster associated with self-reported Caucasian donors included about 84% of the approximately 410 genotyped donors. The study aimed to test whether cataloging public T cell receptors could reveal signatures of past pathogen exposure. The T cell repertoires of under 750 subjects were profiled by immunosequencing and related to cytomegalovirus serostatus. A separate validation cohort of roughly 120 different subjects was used in addition to the roughly 670-subject first cohort. To predict cytomegalovirus infection status, the study brought together high-throughput TCR immunosequencing, statistical association of individual TCRs with disease status, and machine learning. A later analysis re-examined previously published TCR beta repertoires from roughly 650 donors and added high-resolution HLA genotyping to investigate patterns of TCR occurrence. Rather than using new phenotypic data, the later analysis identified candidate immune exposures from TCR beta sequences and from how often those sequences occurred across donors. In an earlier analysis of 587 of the donors, high-throughput TCR beta sequencing was used to judge whether each TCR beta V gene segment behaved as functional or pseudogenic. Donor age, sex, ethnicity and CMV serostatus were collected together with the repertoire data. A later genetic analysis used genome-wide SNP genotypes for about three fifths of the roughly 700 donors, treating that subset as a discovery cohort. Every repertoire in the discovery cohort had been generated on one and the same sequencing platform. Both class I and class II loci were covered by HLA typing, at four-digit resolution. Typing coverage differed by locus: A, B, C, DRB1 and DQB1 were typed in about 629-640 donors, DQA1 in 500 to 550, DPA1 in nearly 610, and DPB1 in around 490. Roughly 5 DR-DQ haplotypes were handled as single units for association and clustering because linkage in the cohort was strong. Among 300 to 450 genotyped donors of the cohort, an average of around 240,000 unique TCR beta nucleotide sequences were sequenced per donor, around 18% of them non-productive. Broad study findings and their caveats: Some IMGT-functional V segments, including TRBV6-2 and TRBV6-3, could not be distinguished by the 87-base-pair reads and were therefore excluded. When HLA alleles, especially DR and DQ, strongly co-occurred, attributing TCR associations to individual alleles was difficult. Roughly 15 rarely observed V segments, including chromosome 9 orphons, were excluded from the earlier analysis of about 610 of the donors because counts were too low. A later genetic analysis reported fewer N-insertions in productive TCRs among donors in an Asian-associated ancestry cluster than the roughly 640-donor mean. A later analysis found that TCR association rates varied across HLA loci, with DRB1 alleles showing the most associated TCRs and HLA-C alleles the fewest. The classifier was reported to diagnose cytomegalovirus status with high specificity and sensitivity in both the original and validation cohorts. According to a later analysis, parvovirus B19, influenza, CMV and Epstein-Barr virus appeared linked to several top co-occurrence clusters. The sequencing pipeline was judged likely to have produced a cluster of highly shared sequence variants as a technical artifact. In an earlier analysis of approximately 590 of the donors, most TCR beta V segments were observed in productive rearrangements about 87% or about 30% of the time, broadly matching IMGT annotations. A further reported finding was that TCR beta sequences accurately predicted the HLA-A and HLA-B alleles for most subjects in the first cohort. A total of 150 to 200 TCR beta chains were listed by the study as associated with cytomegalovirus. V-gene and J-gene trimming of TCR beta chains was associated with a missense DCLRE1C variant in a later genetic analysis, and the association was replicated in an independent cohort. In vitro tests confirmed that a few of the cytomegalovirus-associated TCR beta chains recognize cytomegalovirus antigens. The authors suggested that the approach could potentially be generalized to other disease states and immunological phenotypes. For the cohort, immune exposure information was limited to CMV serostatus. In this cohort, only TCR beta chains were sequenced, and detectable features were limited by the absence of alpha or paired-chain data. A later analysis found that HLA-associated TCR beta chains were more clonally expanded and had lower generation probabilities than equally common non-associated chains. Roughly uniform sequencing depth across donors was assumed in presence/absence analyses, although this assumption may not hold. At a false discovery rate of 0.05, a later analysis linked 16,951 TCR beta sequences to specific HLA alleles. Because HLA typing was missing for some donors at each locus, association tests included only the typed subset. In a later analysis, most CMV-associated TCR beta chains were found to appear HLA-restricted, with HLA associations seemingly driven largely by CMV exposure. Linkage disequilibrium might explain the correlated functional status among segregating V segments, but an unknown experimental factor could not be excluded. Most TCR sequences were observed very rarely across donors, whereas some public TCRs were present in many individuals.

CDR1 LGHNA and CDR2 YSLEER were looked up in the germline V gene. The CDR3 runs 16 residues from the cysteine to the phenylalanine. The kept DNA is CDR3 alone, 48 bases in frame from the first base. V sheds 5 bases and J sheds 7 bases, leaving 22 bases between their ends. This clone was observed once. This receptor's antigen is unknown. Base-call qualities are not available, and no considerably larger clone is one nucleotide away. Library creation used the immunoSEQ multiplex PCR assay. For the multiplex PCR, a mixture combining 60 forward primers for TCR Vbeta segments and 13 reverse primers for TCR Jbeta segments was used. The CDR3 region of rearranged TCR beta genes was amplified from genomic DNA with a multiplex PCR assay. On the Illumina HiSeq System, the amplified TCR beta libraries were sequenced as 87-base-pair reads. In the paper's pipeline: A later analysis tallied roughly 76 million unique TCR beta chains across the 660 or so repertoires, and approximately 12 million of those chains were shared by two or more donors. To remove PCR and sequencing errors, raw reads were error-corrected and collapsed into unique sequences using a nearest-neighbor algorithm that merged closely related sequences. To assign V, D and J gene segments, CDR3 sequences were aligned to IMGT reference sequences. Each retained sequence needed at least a six-nucleotide match to both a V gene segment and a J gene segment. Rearrangements were classified as productive when the CDR3 lacked stop codons and remained in frame with V and J, and all other rearrangements were classified as non-productive. Following IMGT convention, CDR3 was defined as the stretch from the second conserved V-encoded cysteine to the conserved J-encoded phenylalanine. The earlier analysis of fewer than 750 of the donors excluded sequences that lacked an unambiguous match to a single V gene segment. In an earlier analysis of 587 of the donors, V segments were called functional above 56.7% productive rearrangements and were called segregating when the between-donor standard deviation exceeded 5%. A statistical classification framework was developed to diagnose cytomegalovirus status using the catalog of TCR beta chain sequences. V and J gene assignment, in a later analysis, came from comparing TCR nucleotide sequences with IMGT/GENE-DB human TR gene sequences. A later analysis assigned CDR3 sequences and most-parsimonious VDJ recombination scenarios with the TCRdist pipeline. In a later analysis, each TCR beta chain was defined by its CDR3 amino acid sequence together with its V-gene family, and reads lacking a unique V-gene family were excluded. In a later analysis, 450 to 600 highly shared, low-generation-probability nucleotide sequences were removed to address suspected cross-contamination and a sequencing artifact. A later analysis calculated a clonal expansion index for each public chain from normalized within-repertoire ranks of inferred template counts. Generation probabilities in a later analysis came from a VDJ recombination model fitted to out-of-frame rearrangements, and those results were checked against IGoR. A later analysis scored TCR-TCR, TCR-HLA and TCR-CMV co-occurrence with hypergeometric tests, applying a repertoire-size bias correction to TCR pairs. False discovery rates were estimated in a later analysis by permuting HLA or CMV assignments 20 times. In a later analysis, co-occurring TCRs were grouped using DBSCAN, and TCRdist sequence similarity was added for clustering within HLA-allele-positive subsets. For co-occurrence clustering, repertoires with fewer than 30,000 or more than 120,000 public chains were excluded, along with roughly five repertoires with anomalous nucleotide sharing. The source is immuneACCESS, and TCRdb retained only in-frame sequences with V and J called. Part of the clones is not carried over; for the studies checked, unresolved V genes explain less than half of this, and the remainder is unexplained. The V and J calls and clone size are taken from that table; D and trimming were inferred from the DNA. The sample table records roughly 150,000 clones; 77% of these occur just once. Jointly, the top ten make up 3.9% of the sample.

In total, just over 650 healthy bone marrow donors made up the cohort. At the time of sampling, every cohort member was nominally healthy, though immune exposures that went unrecorded were likely present. The donor was CMV seronegative and belonged to the group of 352 seronegative cohort members. A peripheral blood sample was collected from each donor, and TCR beta sequencing was performed on peripheral blood mononuclear cells. The Qiagen DNeasy Blood Extraction Kit was used to extract genomic DNA from the blood cell samples. Input material: PBMCs. The clonotype originates from a male donor in good health and CMV-seronegative. Recombination linked TRBV4-3 to TRBJ2-3; TRBD1 is possibly the D segment (5 matching bases). The CDR3 region: CASSMDPASWGNTQYF. The DNA sequence is given as TGCGCCAGCAGCATGGACCCGGCATCATGGGGCAATACGCAGTATTTT.